Below, 28 T cell receptor beta chains from the same sample are listed, as sequenced in a study of T cells in Graves' hyperthyroidism and ophthalmopathy. RNA transcripts provided the source from which TCR beta CDR3 regions were amplified. Initially, a first-round RT-PCR of the TCR CDR3 employed the HTBI primer set. TCRdb passed the multiplex PCR reads through MiXCR, listing each CDR3 protein once. The sample contains 500,000 or so distinct CDR3 sequences, about a sixth of which appear only once. The specimen was blood. The receptors originated from a woman aged 18-29 years with Graves' ophthalmopathy.

This clonotype occurred many times. The genes are TRBV28 and TRBJ2-7; 10 nucleotides agree with TRBD1. Germline CDR1 reads MDHEN; CDR2 reads SYDVKM. The J segment lost 4 bases and the V segment lost 10 bases, leaving 4 bases of the junction unmatched. The CDR3 length is 12 residues. As DNA, the CDR3 is TGTGCCACCGGGACAGGGGCATACGAGCAGTACTTC. It codes for CATGTGAYEQYF.

This clonotype has at least ten counts. This chain joins TRBV29-1 and TRBJ2-5, with no clear D. CDR3 length: 15 residues. Trimming cost V 1 base and J 2 bases, with 14 bases left between them. CDR1 is SQVTM, CDR2 ANQGSEA, per germline. For the CDR3, the DNA is TGCAGCGTTGAAGGGGTCGAGGACCCGCAAGAGACCCAGTACTTC. Translated, it gives CSVEGVEDPQETQYF. The full variable domain, rest sourced from reference TRBV29-1 and TRBJ2-5, is SAVISQKPSRDICQRGTSLTIQCQVDSQVTMMFWYRQQPGQSLTLIATANQGSEATYESGFVIDKFPISRPNLTFSTLTVSNMSPEDSSIYLCSVEGVEDPQETQYFGPGTRLLVL.

At least ten counts were recorded for this clonotype. CDR3 sequence reads: CASSPRGPRSTDTQYF. In DNA form, the CDR3 reads TGTGCCAGCAGCCCACGAGGGCCCCGGAGCACAGATACGCAGTATTTT. This rearrangement joins TRBV5-6 to TRBJ2-3; D might be TRBD2 (5 bases). There are 16 residues in the CDR3. Germline V lookup: CDR1 SGHDT, CDR2 YYEEEE. Trimming stripped 4 bases from V and 0 bases from J, with 15 bases between. Full variable domain (outside the CDR3, taken from reference TRBV5-6 and TRBJ2-3): DAGVTQSPTHLIKTRGQQVTLRCSPKSGHDTVSWYQQALGQGPQFIFQYYEEEERQRGNFPDRFSGHQFPNYSSELNVNALLLGDSALYLCASSPRGPRSTDTQYFGPGTRLTVL.

Regarding this clonotype: A much larger clone differs by one base, so this may be a read error. The CDR3 end shows no conserved phenylalanine or tryptophan, and so a read error is likely. This rearrangement joins TRBV27 to TRBJ1-1; tentatively, D is TRBD1 (6 bases). Looked up from germline, CDR1 is MNHEY and CDR2 is SMNVEV (reference sequence). This CDR3 spans 15 amino acids. V was trimmed by 5 bases and J by 3 bases, leaving 16 bases between them. CDR3 sequence reads: CASSVRGARDTEAFL. CDR3 DNA: TGTGCCAGCAGTGTCAGGGGAGCGCGGGACACTGAAGCTTTCCTT.

This clonotype appeared a few times. This chain uses TRBV29-1 with TRBJ2-1; perhaps TRBD2 as D (6 bases). Germline V gene sequence: CDR1 SQVTM, CDR2 ANQGSEA. The length of the CDR3 is 13 residues. V shed 2 bases and J shed 8 bases, with 13 bases lying between them. The CDR3 DNA sequence: TGCAGCGTTGAAACGGGGGATTTCGATGAGCAGTTCTTC. Its protein product is CSVETGDFDEQFF.

This clonotype has just a few counts. V is TRBV30 and J is TRBJ2-1; TRBD1 might be the D (5 bases). The length of the CDR3 is 14 residues. Trimming stripped 2 bases from V and 2 bases from J, with 10 bases between. Germline assignment: CDR1 GTSNPN and CDR2 SVGIG (reference sequence). CDR3 DNA sequence: TGTGCCTGGAGTCCAGGGCCCCCCTACAATGAGCAGTTCTTC. This gives the protein CAWSPGPPYNEQFF.

This clonotype came up a few times. The gene calls are TRBV4-2 and TRBJ2-1; TRBD2 agrees at 13 bases. V lost 0 bases, J lost 6 bases, and 2 bases stayed unmatched. CDR3 length: 16 amino acids. Germline values: CDR1 LGHNA, CDR2 YNFKEQ. The chain's CDR3 is CASSQEGTSGINEQFF. As DNA, the CDR3 is TGTGCCAGCAGCCAAGAGGGGACTAGCGGGATCAATGAGCAGTTCTTC.

This clonotype was counted at least ten times. The gene calls are TRBV2 and TRBJ2-7; D may be TRBD1 or TRBD2 (6 bases each). In germline, CDR1 is SNHLY, CDR2 FYNNEI. The V end lost 2 bases, the J end lost 3 bases, and 14 bases lay between the germline ends. The CDR3 is made up of 15 amino acids. The DNA of the CDR3 is TGTGCCAGCAGTGAAAGGGGGGACATTCGCTACGAGCAGTACTTC. Translating gives CASSERGDIRYEQYF.

This clonotype was detected a few times. The chain recombines TRBV6-1 with TRBJ2-7, with no clear D. Trimming cost V 8 bases and J 0 bases, with 14 bases left between them. Per germline, CDR1 MNHNS and CDR2 SASEGT. This CDR3 is built from 14 residues. For the CDR3, the DNA is TGTGCCAGCTCCCCTCTTAGACCCTCCTACGAGCAGTACTTC. This codes for CASSPLRPSYEQYF.

The J gene is TRBJ1-6, the V gene TRBV5-5; the D is unclear. CDR1 and CDR2 (germline): SGHKS, YYEKEE (reference sequence). The CDR3 totals 17 residues. V lost 4 bases and J 3 bases, leaving 17 bases between the germline ends. The CDR3 protein is CASSLLDRPFYNSPLHF. The CDR3 bases are TGTGCCAGCAGCCTCCTGGACCGACCCTTCTATAATTCACCCCTCCACTTT.

The table lists this clonotype with many counts. The chain carries TRBV7-9 and TRBJ2-1; 12 positions agree with TRBD2. CDR3 length: 17 residues. Trimming took 5 bases from V and 4 from J; bases not matched to a gene: 9. Germline V gene sequence: CDR1 SEHNR, CDR2 FQNEAQ (reference sequence). The CDR3 DNA sequence: TGTGCCAGCAGCAGACCGACTAGCGGGAGTAGGTACAATGAGCAGTTCTTC. It yields the protein CASSRPTSGSRYNEQFF.

This clonotype was recorded at least ten times. The chain is built from TRBV7-8 and TRBJ2-3, with D possibly matching TRBD1 (5 bases). This CDR3 spans 16 amino acids. The germline V gene encodes CDR1 SGHVS and CDR2 FQNEAQ. Between the trimmed V and J ends, which lost 1 base and 2 bases, there was a span of 13 bases. The chain's CDR3 is CASSLEGEFPTDTQYF. CDR3 DNA sequence: TGTGCCAGCAGCTTAGAAGGGGAATTCCCCACAGATACGCAGTATTTT.

This chain joins TRBV28 and TRBJ1-5, with D possibly being TRBD1 (5 bases). CDR1 MDHEN and CDR2 SYDVKM come from the germline V gene. V was trimmed by 2 bases and J by 2 bases, leaving 13 bases between them. The CDR3 loop spans 16 amino acids. Here the CDR3 reads CASSLRGVNGNQPQHF. The CDR3 region has the DNA TGTGCCAGCAGTTTAAGAGGGGTTAATGGCAATCAGCCCCAGCATTTT.

CDR3: CASSQRLAGGYNEQFF. DNA of the CDR3: TGCGCCAGCAGCCAAAGGCTAGCGGGAGGGTACAATGAGCAGTTCTTC. The chain couples TRBV4-3 to TRBJ2-1, with 12 bases lining up with TRBD2. J was trimmed by 4 bases and V by 2 bases; bases with no gene match: 3. This CDR3 region has 16 residues. The germline V gene has CDR1 LGHNA and CDR2 YSLEER.

In its sample, this clonotype was seen once. The J gene is TRBJ2-2, the V gene TRBV6-4; a possible D gene is TRBD2 (6 bases). Germline CDR1 MRHNA, CDR2 SNTAGT. The CDR3 is 12 residues long. Between the trimmed V and J ends, which lost 8 bases and 5 bases, there was a span of 9 bases. The CDR3 here is CASFGGTGELFF. For the CDR3, the DNA is TGTGCCAGCTTCGGGGGAACCGGGGAGCTGTTTTTT.

A few counts support this clonotype. V is TRBV4-1 and J is TRBJ1-2, with TRBD1 matching over 7 bases. Germline CDR1 MGHRA, CDR2 YSYEKL. Losses at the gene ends were 4 bases for V and 4 bases for J; bases not matched to a gene: 6. The CDR3 is 14 amino acids. The DNA of the CDR3 is TGCGCCAGCAGCCCCACAGACAGGGCCTATGGCTACACCTTC. It yields the protein CASSPTDRAYGYTF.

In this sample, this clonotype turned up many times. The V gene is TRBV20-1, the J gene TRBJ2-5; tentative D call: TRBD2 (6 bases). Germline loops: CDR1 DFQATT, CDR2 SNEGSKA (reference sequence). The CDR3 loop spans 14 amino acids. Trimming left V 3 bases short and J 1 base short, with 12 bases between. The DNA of the CDR3 is TGCAGTGCTAGGGTTCGACTAGGCCAAGAGACCCAGTACTTC. Translation gives CSARVRLGQETQYF.

The rearrangement joins TRBV2 to TRBJ2-1; 10 bases match TRBD1. The CDR3 runs to 15 residues. V lost 6 bases to trimming and J lost 9 bases; unmatched junction nucleotides: 11. Per germline, CDR1 SNHLY and CDR2 FYNNEI. For the CDR3, the DNA is TGTGCCAGCAGGGATGGACAGGGGGGGGTTATTGAGCAGTTCTTC. It yields the protein CASRDGQGGVIEQFF.

At least ten counts were recorded for this clonotype. This sequence joins TRBV3-1 and TRBJ1-1; D unclear. CDR1 and CDR2 (germline): LGHDT, YNNKEL (reference sequence). V was cut by 0 bases and J by 4 bases, with 12 bases left in between. The CDR3 has 15 residues. CDR3 protein: CASSQDQTPSTEAFF. DNA for the CDR3: TGTGCCAGCAGCCAAGATCAGACTCCTTCCACTGAAGCTTTCTTT. The full variable domain, rest sourced from reference TRBV3-1 and TRBJ1-1, is DTAVSQTPKYLVTQMGNDKSIKCEQNLGHDTMYWYKQDSKKFLKIMFSYNNKELIINETVPNRFSPKSPDKAHLNLHINSLELGDSAVYFCASSQDQTPSTEAFFGQGTRLTVV.

The chain carries TRBV4-1 and TRBJ2-1; 8 bases are shared with TRBD2. Unmatched junction bases numbered 1, after V lost 0 bases and J lost 6 bases. The CDR3 covers 14 residues. Germline CDR1 reads MGHRA; CDR2 reads YSYEKL. The CDR3, as DNA: TGCGCCAGCAGCCAAGAAACTAGCGGCAATGAGCAGTTCTTC. Encoded protein: CASSQETSGNEQFF.

The J gene is TRBJ1-4, the V gene TRBV27; D remains unclear. This CDR3 is built from 14 residues. Germline-derived CDR1 and CDR2 are MNHEY and SMNVEV (reference sequence). With 6 bases removed from V and 6 bases from J, the gap between germline ends came to 14 bases. The CDR3 spells CASRPPRQDEKLFF. The CDR3 region has the DNA TGTGCCAGCAGACCTCCCCGTCAGGATGAAAAACTGTTTTTT.

This clonotype has only a few counts. The chain is built from TRBV27 and TRBJ1-1, with 7 bases aligning to TRBD1. V lost 2 bases and J lost 5; bases outside the gene matches: 11. Per germline, CDR1 MNHEY and CDR2 SMNVEV (reference sequence). The CDR3 length is 16 residues. CDR3 bases: TGTGCCAGCAGTTTAGGCCCAGGGGGTTCTTGGACTGAAGCTTTCTTT. It codes for CASSLGPGGSWTEAFF.

The V gene is TRBV5-1, the J gene TRBJ2-4, with 9 positions matching TRBD1. This CDR3 has 12 residues. Germline V lookup: CDR1 SGHRS, CDR2 YFSETQ. Trimming cost V 4 bases and J 8 bases; bases outside gene matches: 1. For the CDR3, the DNA is TGCGCCAGCAGCCGGGACAGGGACATTCAGTACTTC. It is translated as CASSRDRDIQYF.

At least ten counts were recorded for this clonotype. For the CDR3, the DNA is TGTGCCAGCTCATCGACAGCTATCTCTGGAAACACCATATATTTT. Residues: CASSSTAISGNTIYF. V gene TRBV18 combines with J gene TRBJ1-3, with D tentatively TRBD1 (5 bases). The V end was cut by 5 bases, the J end by 0 bases, with 11 bases between. The length of the CDR3 is 15 residues. Germline values: CDR1 KGHSH, CDR2 LQKENI.

This clonotype was picked up a small number of times. J is TRBJ1-3 and V is TRBV13, with TRBD1 matching 7 bases. This CDR3 is built from 15 residues. The V gene end was trimmed by 5 bases and the J gene end by 0 bases; junction bases not matched to a gene: 4. The germline CDR1 and CDR2 sequences are PRHDT and FYEKMQ (reference sequence). CDR3 region: CASSPTGSSGNTIYF. CDR3 nucleotides: TGTGCCAGCAGCCCGACAGGGAGCTCTGGAAACACCATATATTTT.

The V gene is TRBV29-1, the J gene TRBJ2-6; D is ambiguous. Trimming left V 2 bases short and J 3 bases short, with 8 bases between. Germline values: CDR1 SQVTM, CDR2 ANQGSEA. This CDR3 comprises 14 residues. The CDR3 is CSVELGVGANVLTF. DNA of the CDR3: TGCAGCGTTGAATTAGGTGTTGGGGCCAACGTCCTGACTTTC.

This clonotype has a handful of counts. The chain joins TRBV15 to TRBJ2-7, with a possible D match to TRBD2 (5 bases). The length of the CDR3 is 14 residues. V dropped 3 bases and J dropped 0 bases, with 9 bases sitting between them. CDR1 is LNHNV and CDR2 is YYDKDF in the germline V gene (reference sequence). The CDR3 loop is CATSSSDGSYEQYF. Here the CDR3 DNA reads TGTGCCACCAGCAGTAGCGACGGCTCCTACGAGCAGTACTTC.

This clonotype has a count of ten or more. The J gene is TRBJ1-1, the V gene TRBV28; D possibly corresponds to TRBD1 (6 bases). Germline CDR1 is MDHEN and CDR2 is SYDVKM. The CDR3 has 15 residues. Trimming removed 1 base at V and 5 bases at J, with 14 bases between. CDR3 sequence (DNA): TGTGCCAGCAGTTTATTCTATAGGACAGTTACTGAAGCTTTCTTT. Residues: CASSLFYRTVTEAFF.